This TCR beta chain was profiled in a study of early T cells in non-severe SARS-CoV-2 infection (dated by TCRdb to about 2021). In the study overall: Because TCR sequencing relied on bulk RNA taken from unsorted whole blood, pairing of alpha and beta chains was not possible.

From the cysteine up to the phenylalanine, the CDR3 has a length of 15 residues. The DNA shown is the 45-base CDR3, in frame from base 1. Trimmed from V: 6 bases; trimmed from J: 4 bases; junction bases lacking a gene match: 10. The library came from 5' RACE. Sequencing instrument: NextSeq 500. To correct for sequencing error and PCR bias, the TCR library protocol tagged individual cDNA molecules with unique molecular identifiers. Sequencing covered both TCR alpha and beta chains, and within each sample the abundances of alpha and beta sequences were tightly co-correlated. The paper's processing steps were these. V gene, J gene and CDR3 annotation of TCR sequences was performed with Decombinator V4. TCRs were defined as expanded if a significant change between any two time points was detected under a Poisson model with p below 0.0001. Abundances of TCRs were expressed as counts per million after normalisation to the total number of TCRs sequenced in each sample. TRAV1-2 paired with TRAJ12, TRAJ20 or TRAJ33 defined MAIT TCRs, while TRAV10 paired with TRAJ18 defined iNKT TCRs. A search of VDJdb, accessed on 1 November 2021, was run for TCRs annotated to CMV, EBV and SARS-CoV-2, with TCRs annotated for multiple antigens excluded. TCRdb itself trimmed the public reads at Q25 with fastp, ran MiXCR and retained productive beta chains. Each entry is one CDR3 protein sequence, shown with its most common DNA and genes. TCRdb, rather than the study authors, made the V and J calls. This sample gives more than 25,000 distinct CDR3 sequences in total; approximately 2.9% of them show up just once. The ten most abundant clones make up 0.7% to 0.9% of the sample.

This clonotype was observed many times. Its binding antigen is unknown. The input lacks base qualities; no much larger clone sits a single base away. Overall results and qualifications from the work: Matching against VDJdb was skewed toward anti-spike CD8 responses, likely underestimated virus-specific expansions, and missed private and CD4 specificities.

A case-control design nested within a healthcare worker cohort in London, UK, was used, with weekly nasopharyngeal swab PCR tests and blood sampling performed. Healthcare workers were recruited between 23 and 31 March 2020, during the week of the UK lockdown, and were followed weekly for up to about 15 weeks. The sequencing input was whole blood. This sequence originates from an adult who was a healthcare worker with PCR-confirmed SARS-CoV-2 infection or an uninfected control (not recorded which). The V and J genes are TRBV12-3 or TRBV12-4 and TRBJ2-3, with 7 junctional bases fitting TRBD1. For the CDR3, the sequence is CASRTGQVGSDTQYF. The bases read TGTGCCAGCAGGACAGGACAGGTCGGATCAGATACGCAGTATTTT.